This T cell receptor beta chain was identified during a study of T-cell reconstitution after alpha-beta-depleted transplantation in children. CDR3 length equals 14 residues. The V end lost 7 bases, the J end lost 0 bases, and 12 bases lay between the germline ends. Germline V gene data show CDR1 as LNHDA and CDR2 as SQIVND (reference sequence). Molecular barcoding with unique molecular identifiers was used for the TCRbeta library. One entry per CDR3 protein results from TCRdb running MiXCR on the PCR reads. In the table there are approximately 490,000 distinct CDR3 sequences, more than 9% of which are singletons.

This TCR came from a child aged 2 to 10 with inherited bone marrow failure, due to receive a stem cell transplant. Sequencing was performed on PBMCs, taken before TCRalphabeta/CD19-depleted stem cell transplant. The chain uses TRBV19 and TRBJ1-1, with D perhaps matching TRBD1 (5 bases). The DNA for the CDR3 is TGTGCCAGTACCCCCATGGGGGTGAACACTGAAGCTTTCTTT. This sequence encodes CASTPMGVNTEAFF. Full variable domain (remainder filled in from reference TRBV19 and TRBJ1-1): DGGITQSPKYLFRKEGQNVTLSCEQNLNHDAMYWYRQDPGQGLRLIYYSQIVNDFQKGDIAEGYSVSREKKESFPLTVTSAQKNPTAFYLCASTPMGVNTEAFFGQGTRLTVV.